This T cell receptor (beta chain) is from a study of T cell changes during pregnancy in multiple sclerosis (dated by TCRdb to between 2019 and 2020). About the study as a whole: In women with multiple sclerosis, the researchers looked at how the T cell repertoire shifted as pregnancy progressed.

The library was generated by the immunoSEQ multiplex PCR assay. TCRdb holds this immuneACCESS table with in-frame rearrangements only. Some clones are missing; in checked studies, unresolved V genes explain under half, and the rest has no known cause. The sample table records 100,000 to 130,000 clones; 80% to 95% of these occur just once. 0.78% of the sample goes to the ten largest clones. The germline V gene (reference sequence) gives CDR1 as LNHDA and CDR2 as SQIVND. V is shortened by 7 bases, J by 4 bases, and the region joining them spans 10 bases. The CDR3 contains 12 residues, cysteine and phenylalanine counted. Just CDR3 DNA is preserved here, 36 bases in frame from base 1. As to this clone: The antigen this receptor binds is unknown. Base qualities are not at hand, and no much larger clone is one base apart.

Sequenced material: peripheral blood, taken in the third trimester of pregnancy. The TCR was taken from a female donor in good health, enrolled as a control in a pregnancy study. Recombination joined TRBV19 with TRBJ1-2; D gene: possibly TRBD1, on 6 matching bases. The nucleotide sequence reads as follows: TGTGCCAGTACGCAACAGGGCTATGGCTACACCTTC. This gives the protein CASTQQGYGYTF. With the portions outside the CDR3 filled from the reference TRBV19 and TRBJ1-2 genes, the complete variable region becomes DGGITQSPKYLFRKEGQNVTLSCEQNLNHDAMYWYRQDPGQGLRLIYYSQIVNDFQKGDIAEGYSVSREKKESFPLTVTSAQKNPTAFYLCASTQQGYGYTFGSGTRLTVV.